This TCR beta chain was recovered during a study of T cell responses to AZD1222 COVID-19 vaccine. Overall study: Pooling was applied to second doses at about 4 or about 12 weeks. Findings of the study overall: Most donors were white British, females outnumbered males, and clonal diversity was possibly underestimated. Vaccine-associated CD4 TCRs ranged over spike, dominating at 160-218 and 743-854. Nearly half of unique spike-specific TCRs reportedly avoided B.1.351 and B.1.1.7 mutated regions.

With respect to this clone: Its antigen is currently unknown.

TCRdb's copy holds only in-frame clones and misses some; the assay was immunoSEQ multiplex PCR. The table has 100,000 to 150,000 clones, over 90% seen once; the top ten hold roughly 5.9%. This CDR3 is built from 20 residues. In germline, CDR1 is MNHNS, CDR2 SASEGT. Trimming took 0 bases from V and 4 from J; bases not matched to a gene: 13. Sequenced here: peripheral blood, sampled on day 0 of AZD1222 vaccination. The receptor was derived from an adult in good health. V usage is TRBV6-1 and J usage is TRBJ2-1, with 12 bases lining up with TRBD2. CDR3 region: CASSEAADPSGRAQYNEQFF. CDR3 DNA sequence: TGTGCCAGCAGTGAAGCCGCAGACCCTAGCGGGAGGGCCCAGTACAATGAGCAGTTCTTC.